This TCR beta chain was captured by sequencing in a study of T-cell memory formation after mild COVID-19. 5'RACE with constant-segment primers built TCRalpha and TCRbeta cDNA libraries with UMIs. TCRdb re-analysed the 5' RACE reads in MiXCR, keeping a single row per CDR3 protein. Of 250,000 to 350,000 distinct CDR3 sequences detected, 19% appear once; the ten largest clones hold 20% to 25%. Whole-study results and caveats: Specificity for SARS-CoV-2 was not confirmed among the second-wave clones peaking on day 37. Clones contracting over day 15 to 85 were CD4/CD8 balanced, with later expanders leaning CD4+. Pre-infection memory harbored some responding clones, suggesting cross-reactive memory joined.

Losses at the gene ends were 9 bases for V and 4 bases for J; bases not matched to a gene: 8. This CDR3 has 16 residues. Per germline, CDR1 LNHDA and CDR2 SQIVND (reference sequence). Comments on this clonotype: What it binds is not known.

Sequencing used PBMCs or a T cell subset sorted from them (not recorded which). The sequence came from a young man who had mild COVID-19 (a few samples of this study predate the infection). Cell type and time point are not known. J is TRBJ2-3 and V is TRBV19; 15 bases are a match to TRBD2. The CDR3 DNA is TGTGCCAGCCGGACTAGCGGGGGGGCGCCGCCAGATACGCAGTATTTT. Amino acid sequence: CASRTSGGAPPDTQYF.